Described below is a single T cell receptor (beta chain) sequence and its context. This clonotype was detected ten times or more. The specificity of this receptor is unknown. Base qualities are missing; no much larger clone stands one base away. The data were produced on an Illumina HiSeq 2500. TCR beta libraries were prepared by quantitative 5'-RACE with molecular barcodes. On the study's bioinformatics: A new computational method, built on a probabilistic model of VDJ rearrangement, was used to identify disease-linked TCR variants. TCRdb applied fastp at Q25 and MiXCR to the public reads, then kept only in-frame beta chains. Merged by CDR3 protein, the rows form single entries marked with the most common genes and DNA. TCRdb, not the authors, supplied the V and J calls. Across this sample there are about 240,000 distinct CDR3 sequences, with 8.2% seen only once. Around 4.4% of the sample rests with the top ten.

This entry belongs to a study of CD8 T cells in ankylosing spondylitis (dated by TCRdb to the late 2010s). Regarding the research as a whole: The study set out to find disease-linked TCR variants by profiling T cell receptor beta repertoires in ankylosing spondylitis patients and healthy donors. Peripheral blood was sampled, and synovial fluid was also collected from ankylosing spondylitis patients. The full study cohort comprised some 27 ankylosing spondylitis patients and roughly 110 healthy donors.

Here is what the overall study found, with its caveats: In peripheral blood, the disease-linked clones were found at relatively low frequencies and had a CD8+ phenotype. The disease-linked clones were reported as significantly enriched in matched synovial fluid samples from ankylosing spondylitis patients. A TCR beta motif of several highly homologous amino acid variants appeared characteristic of blood from ankylosing spondylitis patients. Some motif variants had previously been reported in the synovial fluid and blood of reactive arthritis patients, which suggests shared mechanisms of disease initiation.

Counted from cysteine to phenylalanine, this CDR3 has 15 amino acids. The only DNA kept is the CDR3, 45 bases in frame from the first base. Taken from the germline V gene (reference sequence), the CDR1 and CDR2 loops are LNHNV and YYDKDF. The trim is 1 base for V and 0 bases for J, with a gap of 6 bases between the germline ends. The sequence derives from a female donor with ankylosing spondylitis or in good health (not recorded which). This chain joins TRBV15 to TRBJ2-2, and TRBD2 may be the D gene, going by 5 matching bases. The sequenced material came from blood, either unsorted or a sorted T cell fraction (not recorded which). The CDR3 region: CATSRGAANTGELFF. The nucleotide sequence reads as follows: TGTGCCACCAGCAGAGGAGCGGCGAACACCGGGGAGCTGTTTTTT. The entire variable domain, with the stretches around the CDR3 drawn from the reference TRBV15 and TRBJ2-2 proteins, is DAMVIQNPRYQVTQFGKPVTLSCSQTLNHNVMYWYQQKSSQAPKLLFHYYDKDFNNEADTPDNFQSRRPNTSFCFLDIRSPGLGDTAMYLCATSRGAANTGELFFGEGSRLTVL.